A single sample gave rise to the 15 T cell receptor beta chains below, sequenced in a study of cytomegalovirus exposure and HLA in healthy donors. PCR was performed using 60 Vbeta and 13 Jbeta primers. Measured with immunoSEQ multiplex PCR; TCRdb has only the in-frame clones, and not every one. The sample consists of over 100,000 clones, about 79% of them appearing once. Material for sequencing was PBMCs. These receptors were taken from a young woman in good health and CMV-seropositive.

The chain carries TRBV2 and TRBJ2-7, with TRBD2 matching over 12 bases. Germline CDR1 and CDR2: SNHLY and FYNNEI. The length of the CDR3 is 18 residues. The V and J ends lost 6 bases and 0 bases, in that order; junction bases with no gene match: 12. CDR3 amino acids: CASRTGALAGGSSYEQYF. For the CDR3, the DNA is TGTGCCAGCAGGACGGGGGCTCTAGCGGGGGGGAGCTCCTACGAGCAGTACTTC.

This chain joins TRBV7-9 and TRBJ1-6, with D maybe TRBD1 (6 bases). The CDR3 is 14 residues long. V was cut by 5 bases and J by 4 bases, with 9 bases left in between. Germline V CDR1 and CDR2: SEHNR, FQNEAQ (reference sequence). CDR3 protein: CASSRGQYNSPLHF. CDR3 DNA: TGTGCCAGCAGCCGAGGACAGTATAATTCACCCCTCCACTTT.

This clone was seen only once. The chain couples TRBV5-4 to TRBJ2-7; maybe TRBD2 (6 bases). Germline V gene sequence: CDR1 SGHNT, CDR2 YYREEE (reference sequence). The CDR3 spans 11 residues. V gave up 5 bases and J gave up 6 bases, with 9 bases separating them. Here the CDR3 reads CASRGGVEQYF. In nucleotides, the CDR3 is TGTGCCAGCAGAGGAGGGGTCGAGCAGTACTTC.

The chain couples TRBV6-1 to TRBJ2-7; possible D gene TRBD1, 5 bases. This CDR3 contains 12 residues. From germline, CDR1 is MNHNS and CDR2 SASEGT. With 8 bases removed from V and 5 bases from J, the gap between germline ends came to 13 bases. The CDR3 DNA reads as TGTGCCAGCCTACCAGGGAATAACGAGCAGTACTTC. It specifies CASLPGNNEQYF.

The chain carries TRBV7-6 and TRBJ1-4; D unclear. CDR1 and CDR2 (germline): SGHVS, FNYEAQ. V was clipped by 1 base and J by 3 bases, with 9 bases between them. The CDR3 extends over 15 amino acids. The CDR3 region is CASSLGGKPNEKLFF. The CDR3 DNA is TGTGCCAGCAGCTTAGGAGGGAAACCTAATGAAAAACTGTTTTTT. The whole variable domain, remainder taken from reference TRBV7-6 and TRBJ1-4, is GAGVSQSPRYKVTKRGQDVALRCDPISGHVSLYWYRQALGQGPEFLTYFNYEAQQDKSGLPNDRFSAERPEGSISTLTIQRTEQRDSAMYRCASSLGGKPNEKLFFGSGTQLSVL.

The gene calls are TRBV19 and TRBJ1-2, with D perhaps TRBD1 (5 bases). Between the trimmed V and J ends, which lost 3 bases and 1 base, there was a span of 12 bases. CDR3 length: 15 residues. Germline CDR1 is LNHDA and CDR2 is SQIVND (reference sequence). This chain's CDR3 is CASSMGQEHNYGYTF. CDR3 in DNA: TGTGCCAGTAGTATGGGGCAGGAACATAACTATGGCTACACCTTC.

This rearrangement joins TRBV7-8 to TRBJ2-7; 9 bases match TRBD1. In germline, CDR1 is SGHVS, CDR2 FQNEAQ. The CDR3 has 15 residues. Trimming removed 6 bases from V and 3 bases from J; junction bases left unmatched: 9. CDR3 sequence (DNA): TGTGCCAGCAGACCACGACAGGGGGAATTCTACGAGCAGTACTTC. This codes for CASRPRQGEFYEQYF.

CDR3: CASSQGDRGIDTQYF. CDR3 DNA sequence: TGCGCCAGCAGCCAAGGGGACAGGGGGATCGATACGCAGTATTTT. The gene calls are TRBV4-1 and TRBJ2-3, with 11 bases matching TRBD1. V dropped 1 base and J dropped 6; count of bases not matched to a gene: 3. This CDR3 is 15 amino acids long. Per germline, CDR1 MGHRA and CDR2 YSYEKL.

The V call is TRBV28, the J call TRBJ2-1; 7 nucleotides align to TRBD2. CDR1 is MDHEN, CDR2 SYDVKM, per germline. The CDR3 has 17 amino acids. Unmatched junction bases numbered 8, after V lost 3 bases and J lost 0 bases. The CDR3 nucleotides are TGTGCCAGCAGTTTCAACGGGCGGGGGAACTCCTACAATGAGCAGTTCTTC. Protein product: CASSFNGRGNSYNEQFF.

This chain's CDR3 is CASSWGGADTGELFF. CDR3 bases: TGTGCCAGCAGTTGGGGGGGCGCCGACACCGGGGAGCTGTTTTTT. This chain uses TRBV28 with TRBJ2-2; possibly TRBD2 for D (7 bases). The CDR3 covers 15 residues. Trimming removed 4 bases from V and 3 bases from J, with 12 bases in between. CDR1 is MDHEN, CDR2 SYDVKM, per germline. Based on the CDR3 plus reference TRBV28 and TRBJ2-2, the full variable domain is DVKVTQSSRYLVKRTGEKVFLECVQDMDHENMFWYRQDPGLGLRLIYFSYDVKMKEKGDIPEGYSVSREKKERFSLILESASTNQTSMYLCASSWGGADTGELFFGEGSRLTVL.

CDR3 nucleotide sequence: TGTGCCAGCAGCGTAGGGCAGGGAGATACGCAGTATTTT. It yields the protein CASSVGQGDTQYF. This chain links TRBV9 with TRBJ2-3; perhaps TRBD1 as D (5 bases). Trimming shortened V by 0 bases and J by 5 bases, and 7 bases separated the two germline ends. This CDR3 contains 13 residues. Germline values: CDR1 SGDLS, CDR2 YYNGEE.

The chain is built from TRBV29-1 and TRBJ2-7, with TRBD1 matching over 9 bases. The germline CDR1 and CDR2 sequences are SQVTM and ANQGSEA. This CDR3 is 13 amino acids long. J gave up 6 bases and V 6 bases, and 9 bases lay outside the gene matches. The chain's CDR3 is CSVAGQGRSEQYF. The CDR3 coding sequence is TGCAGCGTAGCGGGACAGGGAAGATCCGAGCAGTACTTC.

The rearrangement joins TRBV10-2 to TRBJ2-2; 7 bases align to TRBD1. After removal of 6 bases from V and 3 bases from J, the junction contained 7 bases not matched to a gene. The CDR3 is 15 residues long. Germline loops: CDR1 WSHSY, CDR2 SAAADI. The CDR3 is CASRATGKDTGELFF. CDR3 coding DNA: TGCGCCAGCAGGGCGACAGGGAAGGACACCGGGGAGCTGTTTTTT.

The rearrangement joins TRBV6-1 to TRBJ1-3; no definite D call. Germline CDR1 and CDR2: MNHNS and SASEGT. The V end lost 11 bases, the J end lost 0 bases, and 14 bases lay between the germline ends. There are 14 residues in the CDR3. CDR3 nucleotides: TGTGCCGTTCTCGCTTTGAGCTCTGGAAACACCATATATTTT. Translated: CAVLALSSGNTIYF.

This sequence joins TRBV7-2 and TRBJ2-7; 7 nucleotides agree with TRBD2. The germline gives CDR1 SGHTA, CDR2 FQGNSA. V lost 5 bases and J lost 0; bases outside the gene matches: 7. CDR3 length: 15 residues. CDR3 DNA sequence: TGTGCCAGCAGCCCACAAGGCGGGGGCTCCTACGAGCAGTACTTC. This translates into CASSPQGGGSYEQYF. The full variable domain, its missing parts supplied by reference TRBV7-2 and TRBJ2-7, is GAGVSQSPSNKVTEKGKDVELRCDPISGHTALYWYRQSLGQGLEFLIYFQGNSAPDKSGLPSDRFSAERTGGSVSTLTIQRTQQEDSAVYLCASSPQGGGSYEQYFGPGTRLTVT.